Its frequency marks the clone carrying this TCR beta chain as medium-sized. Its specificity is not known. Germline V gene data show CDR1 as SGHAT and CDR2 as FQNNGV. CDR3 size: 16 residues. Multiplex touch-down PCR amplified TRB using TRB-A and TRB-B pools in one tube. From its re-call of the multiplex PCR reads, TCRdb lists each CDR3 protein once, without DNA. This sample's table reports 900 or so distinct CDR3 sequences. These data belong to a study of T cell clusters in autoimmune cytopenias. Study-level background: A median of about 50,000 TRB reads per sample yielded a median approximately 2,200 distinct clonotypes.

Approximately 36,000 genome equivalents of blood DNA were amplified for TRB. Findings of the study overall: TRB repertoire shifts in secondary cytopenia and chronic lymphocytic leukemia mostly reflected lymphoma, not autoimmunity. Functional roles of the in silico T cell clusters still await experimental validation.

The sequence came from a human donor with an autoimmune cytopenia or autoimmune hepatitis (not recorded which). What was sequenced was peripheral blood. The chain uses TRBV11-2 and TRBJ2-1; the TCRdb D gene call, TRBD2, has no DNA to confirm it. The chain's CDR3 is CASSPWTSGTYNEQFF.